Each of the 3 T cell receptor beta chains below was sequenced from the same sample in a study of T cell changes during pregnancy in multiple sclerosis (dated by TCRdb to the late 2010s). The library was obtained by the immunoSEQ multiplex PCR assay. TCRdb took over this immuneACCESS table, retaining in-frame rearrangements with V and J assigned. Such tables are incomplete; in checked studies, under half of the missing clones stem from an unresolved V gene, and the remainder is unexplained. The table for this sample lists almost 50,000 clones; approximately 94% of them were counted only once. 0.31% of the sample goes to the ten largest clones. The sequenced sample was CD4+ T cells from peripheral blood mononuclear cells, obtained in the third trimester of pregnancy. The receptors were sampled from a female donor with multiple sclerosis, enrolled in a pregnancy study.

The chain employs TRBV5-1 and TRBJ2-3, with D unresolved. V was shortened by 0 bases and J by 0 bases, with 5 bases between the two germline ends. The CDR3 is made up of 14 amino acids. CDR1 is SGHRS, CDR2 YFSETQ, per germline. The DNA of the CDR3 is TGCGCCAGCAGCTTGGGAGGTAGCACAGATACGCAGTATTTT. It specifies CASSLGGSTDTQYF.

This chain uses TRBV29-1 with TRBJ1-1; D unresolved. Germline CDR1 reads SQVTM; CDR2 reads ANQGSEA. The CDR3 covers 14 residues. V was trimmed by 4 bases and J by 4 bases, leaving 16 bases between them. The DNA of the CDR3 is TGCAGCGTTGCCGTGAGGCATGCGTCCACTGAAGCTTTCTTT. Encoded protein: CSVAVRHASTEAFF. The complete variable domain, with remaining parts taken from reference TRBV29-1 and TRBJ1-1, reads SAVISQKPSRDICQRGTSLTIQCQVDSQVTMMFWYRQQPGQSLTLIATANQGSEATYESGFVIDKFPISRPNLTFSTLTVSNMSPEDSSIYLCSVAVRHASTEAFFGQGTRLTVV.

The chain recombines TRBV6-5 with TRBJ2-7; no clear D. CDR3 length: 16 residues. The V end lost 2 bases, the J end lost 0 bases, and 14 bases lay between the germline ends. CDR1 and CDR2 from the germline V gene are MNHEY and SVGAGI. CDR3 in amino acids: CASSYRLFAGSYEQYF. The DNA for the CDR3 is TGTGCCAGCAGTTACCGTTTATTTGCAGGCTCCTACGAGCAGTACTTC.